This entry features one TCR beta chain sequence. In the original analysis: Amplifying reference gene primers gave estimates of nucleated cell counts. Repertoires were generated with immunoSEQ multiplex PCR, while TCRdb's copy carries only in-frame clones and drops some. The D gene and trimming were derived from the DNA, and the V and J assignments and clone size from that table. The table shows roughly 260,000 clones, with roughly nine tenths occurring only once. The data are from a study of blood T cell repertoires in COVID-19. In the study overall: The analysed material was cDNA or gDNA that came from T cells, B-cell-depleted T cells, or PBMCs.

The germline V gene has CDR1 SEHNR and CDR2 FQNEAQ (reference sequence). The CDR3 has 14 residues. V dropped 3 bases and J dropped 2 bases, with 8 bases sitting between them. The sequencing sample was made of peripheral blood. The chain joins TRBV7-9 to TRBJ1-3; a weak D match, TRBD1 (6 bases). The TCR comes from a man in his sixties who had recovered from COVID-19. The CDR3 sequence: CASSFPGAGNTIYF. The CDR3 region has the DNA TGTGCCAGCAGCTTCCCAGGGGCTGGAAACACCATATATTTT. The variable domain in full, with the rest retrieved from reference TRBV7-9 and TRBJ1-3, is DTGVSQNPRHKITKRGQNVTFRCDPISEHNRLYWYRQTLGQGPEFLTYFQNEAQLEKSRLLSDRFSAERPKGSFSTLEIQRTEQGDSAMYLCASSFPGAGNTIYFGEGSWLTVV.